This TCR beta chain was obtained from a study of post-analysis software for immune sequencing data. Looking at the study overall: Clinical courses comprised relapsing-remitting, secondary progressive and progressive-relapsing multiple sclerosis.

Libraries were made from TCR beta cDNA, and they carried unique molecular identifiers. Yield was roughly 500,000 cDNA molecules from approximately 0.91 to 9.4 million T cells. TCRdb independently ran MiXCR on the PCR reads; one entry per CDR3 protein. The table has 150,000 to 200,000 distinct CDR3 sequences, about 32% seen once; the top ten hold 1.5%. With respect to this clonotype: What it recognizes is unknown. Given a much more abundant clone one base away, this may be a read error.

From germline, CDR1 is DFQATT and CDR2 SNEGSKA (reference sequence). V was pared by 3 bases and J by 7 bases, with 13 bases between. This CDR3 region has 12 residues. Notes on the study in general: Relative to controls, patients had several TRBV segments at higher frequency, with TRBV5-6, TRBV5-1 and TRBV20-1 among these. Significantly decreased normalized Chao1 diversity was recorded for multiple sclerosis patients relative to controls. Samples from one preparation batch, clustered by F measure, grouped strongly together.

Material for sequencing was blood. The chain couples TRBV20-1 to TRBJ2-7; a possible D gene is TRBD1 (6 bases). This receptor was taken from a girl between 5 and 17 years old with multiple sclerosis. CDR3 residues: CSASWGLFEQYF. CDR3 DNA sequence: TGCAGTGCTAGTTGGGGGCTTTTTGAGCAGTACTTC.